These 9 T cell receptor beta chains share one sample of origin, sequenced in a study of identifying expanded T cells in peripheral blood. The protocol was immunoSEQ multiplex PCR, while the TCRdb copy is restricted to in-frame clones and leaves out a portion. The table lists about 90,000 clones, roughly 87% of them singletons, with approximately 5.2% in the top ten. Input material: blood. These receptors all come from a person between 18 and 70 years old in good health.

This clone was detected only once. The CDR3 sequence: CSVQARGWETQYF. The CDR3 nucleotides read TGCAGCGTCCAGGCCAGGGGATGGGAGACCCAGTACTTC. The rearrangement uses TRBV29-1 and TRBJ2-5; the D gene is possibly TRBD1 (6 bases). Germline V gene data show CDR1 as SQVTM and CDR2 as ANQGSEA. This CDR3 comprises 13 residues. Trimming cost V 6 bases and J 5 bases, with 16 bases left between them.

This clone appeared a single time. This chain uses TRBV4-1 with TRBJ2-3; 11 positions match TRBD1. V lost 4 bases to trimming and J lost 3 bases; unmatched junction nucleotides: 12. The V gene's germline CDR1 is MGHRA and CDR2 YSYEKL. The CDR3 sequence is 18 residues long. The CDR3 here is CASSPRGAGTGGTDTQYF. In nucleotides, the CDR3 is TGCGCCAGCAGCCCCCGGGGGGCCGGGACAGGGGGGACAGATACGCAGTATTTT.

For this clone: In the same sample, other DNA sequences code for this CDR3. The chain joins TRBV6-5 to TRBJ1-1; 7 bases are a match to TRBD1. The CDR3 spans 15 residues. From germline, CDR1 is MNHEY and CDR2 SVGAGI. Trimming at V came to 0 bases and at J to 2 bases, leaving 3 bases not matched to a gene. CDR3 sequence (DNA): TGTGCCAGCAGTTACTCCAGGGGGGGTAACACTGAAGCTTTCTTT. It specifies CASSYSRGGNTEAFF.

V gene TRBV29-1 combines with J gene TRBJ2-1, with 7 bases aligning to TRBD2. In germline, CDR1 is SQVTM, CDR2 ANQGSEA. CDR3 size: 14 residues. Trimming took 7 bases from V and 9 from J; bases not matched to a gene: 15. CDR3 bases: TGCAGCGCGGATGAGGGGAGGGCCCTAGGTGAGCAGTTCTTC. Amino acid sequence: CSADEGRALGEQFF.

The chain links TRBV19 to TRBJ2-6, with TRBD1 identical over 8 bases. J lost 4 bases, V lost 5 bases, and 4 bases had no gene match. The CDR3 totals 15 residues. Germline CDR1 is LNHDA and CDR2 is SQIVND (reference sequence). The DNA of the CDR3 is TGTGCCAGTAGTTTACAGGGGGGCGGGGCCAACGTCCTGACTTTC. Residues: CASSLQGGGANVLTF.

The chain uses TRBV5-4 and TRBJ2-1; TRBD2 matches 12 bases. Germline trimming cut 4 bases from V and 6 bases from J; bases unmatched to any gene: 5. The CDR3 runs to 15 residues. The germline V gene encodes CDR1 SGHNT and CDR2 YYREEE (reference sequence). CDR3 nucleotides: TGTGCCAGCAGCCGAACTAGCGGGAGGTTCAATGAGCAGTTCTTC. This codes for CASSRTSGRFNEQFF.

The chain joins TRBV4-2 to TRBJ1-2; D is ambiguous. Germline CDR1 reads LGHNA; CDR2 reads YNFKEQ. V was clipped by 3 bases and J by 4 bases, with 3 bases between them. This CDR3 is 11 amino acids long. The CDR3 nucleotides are TGTGCCAGCAGCCACCGCTATGGCTACACCTTC. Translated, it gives CASSHRYGYTF.

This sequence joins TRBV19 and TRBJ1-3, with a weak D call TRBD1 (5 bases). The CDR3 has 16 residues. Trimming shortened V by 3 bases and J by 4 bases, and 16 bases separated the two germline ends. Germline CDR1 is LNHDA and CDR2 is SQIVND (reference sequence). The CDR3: CASSILTGNVGNTIYF. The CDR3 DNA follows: TGTGCCAGTAGTATCTTAACAGGCAACGTCGGAAACACCATATATTTT.

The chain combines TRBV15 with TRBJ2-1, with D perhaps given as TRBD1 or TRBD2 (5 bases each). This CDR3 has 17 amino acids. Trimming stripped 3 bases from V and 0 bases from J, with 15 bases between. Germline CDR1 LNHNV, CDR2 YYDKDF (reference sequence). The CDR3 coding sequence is TGTGCCACCAGCAGGCGAGGATGGGGGAGCTCCTACAATGAGCAGTTCTTC. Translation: CATSRRGWGSSYNEQFF.